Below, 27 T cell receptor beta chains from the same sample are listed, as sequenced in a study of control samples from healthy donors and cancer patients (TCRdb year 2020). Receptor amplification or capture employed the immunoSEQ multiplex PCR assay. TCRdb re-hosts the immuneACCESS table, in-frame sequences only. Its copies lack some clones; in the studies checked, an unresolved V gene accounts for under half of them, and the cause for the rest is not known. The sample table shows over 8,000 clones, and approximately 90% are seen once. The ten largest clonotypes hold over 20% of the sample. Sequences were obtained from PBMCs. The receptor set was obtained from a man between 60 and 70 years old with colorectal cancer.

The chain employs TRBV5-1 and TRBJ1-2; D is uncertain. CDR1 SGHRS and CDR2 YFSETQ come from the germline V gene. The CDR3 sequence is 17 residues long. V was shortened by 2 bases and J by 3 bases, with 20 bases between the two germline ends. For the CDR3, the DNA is TGCGCCAGCAGCTTAGAAACCTTATCCGGATTTGACTATGGCTACACCTTC. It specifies CASSLETLSGFDYGYTF.

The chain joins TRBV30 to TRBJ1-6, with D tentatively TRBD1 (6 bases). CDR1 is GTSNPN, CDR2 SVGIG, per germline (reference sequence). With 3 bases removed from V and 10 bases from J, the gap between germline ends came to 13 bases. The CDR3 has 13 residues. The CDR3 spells CAWRGRGSSPLHF. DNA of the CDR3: TGTGCCTGGAGAGGCAGGGGTTCCTCACCCCTCCACTTT. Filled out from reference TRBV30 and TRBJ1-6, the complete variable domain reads SQTIHQWPATLVQPVGSPLSLECTVEGTSNPNLYWYRQAAGRGLQLLFYSVGIGQISSEVPQNLSASRPQDRQFILSSKKLLLSDSGFYLCAWRGRGSSPLHFGNGTRLTVT.

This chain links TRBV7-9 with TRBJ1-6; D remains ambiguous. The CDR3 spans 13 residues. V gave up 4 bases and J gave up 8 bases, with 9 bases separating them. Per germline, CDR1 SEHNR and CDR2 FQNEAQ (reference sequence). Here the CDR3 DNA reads TGTGCCAGCAGCTCCGACATTTATTCACCCCTCCACTTT. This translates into CASSSDIYSPLHF.

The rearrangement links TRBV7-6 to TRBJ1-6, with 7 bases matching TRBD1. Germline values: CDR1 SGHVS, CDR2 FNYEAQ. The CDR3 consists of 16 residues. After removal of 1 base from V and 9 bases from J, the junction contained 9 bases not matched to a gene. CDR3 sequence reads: CASSLVAGGPISPLHF. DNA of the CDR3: TGTGCCAGCAGCTTAGTGGCAGGGGGTCCGATTTCACCCCTCCACTTT.

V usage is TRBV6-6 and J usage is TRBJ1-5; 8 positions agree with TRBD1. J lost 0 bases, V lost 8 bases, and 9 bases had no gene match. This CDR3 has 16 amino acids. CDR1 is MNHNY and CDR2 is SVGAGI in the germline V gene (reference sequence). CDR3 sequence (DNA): TGTGCCAGCGGGGGCAGGGGGCGTTATAGCAATCAGCCCCAGCATTTT. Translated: CASGGRGRYSNQPQHF.

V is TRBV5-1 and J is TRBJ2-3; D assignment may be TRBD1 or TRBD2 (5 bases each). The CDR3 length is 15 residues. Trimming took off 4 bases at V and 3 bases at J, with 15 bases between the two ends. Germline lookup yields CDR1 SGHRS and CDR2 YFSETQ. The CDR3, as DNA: TGCGCCAGCAGCCAGTGGGACCCGAAAACAGATACGCAGTATTTT. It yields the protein CASSQWDPKTDTQYF.

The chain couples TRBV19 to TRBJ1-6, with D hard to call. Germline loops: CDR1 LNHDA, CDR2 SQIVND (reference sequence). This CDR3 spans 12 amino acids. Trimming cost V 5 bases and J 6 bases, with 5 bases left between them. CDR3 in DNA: TGTGCCAGTAGTGATCTTAATTCACCCCTCCACTTT. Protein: CASSDLNSPLHF. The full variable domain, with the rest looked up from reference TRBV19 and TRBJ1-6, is DGGITQSPKYLFRKEGQNVTLSCEQNLNHDAMYWYRQDPGQGLRLIYYSQIVNDFQKGDIAEGYSVSREKKESFPLTVTSAQKNPTAFYLCASSDLNSPLHFGNGTRLTVT.

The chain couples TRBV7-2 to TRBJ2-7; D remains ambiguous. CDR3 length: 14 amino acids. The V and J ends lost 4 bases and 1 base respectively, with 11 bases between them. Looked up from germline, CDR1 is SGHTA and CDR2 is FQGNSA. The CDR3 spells CASSSSFPSYEQYF. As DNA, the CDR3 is TGTGCCAGCAGCTCCTCATTCCCATCCTACGAGCAGTACTTC. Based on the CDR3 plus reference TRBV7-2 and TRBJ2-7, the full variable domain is GAGVSQSPSNKVTEKGKDVELRCDPISGHTALYWYRQSLGQGLEFLIYFQGNSAPDKSGLPSDRFSAERTGGSVSTLTIQRTQQEDSAVYLCASSSSFPSYEQYFGPGTRLTVT.

CDR3 bases: TGTGCCAGCAGACTTCAGGGCCTGAACACTGAAGCTTTCTTT. Amino acid sequence: CASRLQGLNTEAFF. The V gene is TRBV7-9, the J gene TRBJ1-1, with D perhaps matching TRBD1 (5 bases). Trimming pared 6 bases from V and 0 bases from J, leaving 11 bases between. The germline V gene encodes CDR1 SEHNR and CDR2 FQNEAQ (reference sequence). The CDR3 loop spans 14 amino acids.

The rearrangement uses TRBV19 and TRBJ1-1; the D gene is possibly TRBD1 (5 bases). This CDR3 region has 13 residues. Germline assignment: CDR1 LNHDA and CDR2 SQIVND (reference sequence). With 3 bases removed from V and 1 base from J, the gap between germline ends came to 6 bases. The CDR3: CASSIGGNTEAFF. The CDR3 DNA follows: TGTGCCAGTAGTATCGGGGGGAACACTGAAGCTTTCTTT.

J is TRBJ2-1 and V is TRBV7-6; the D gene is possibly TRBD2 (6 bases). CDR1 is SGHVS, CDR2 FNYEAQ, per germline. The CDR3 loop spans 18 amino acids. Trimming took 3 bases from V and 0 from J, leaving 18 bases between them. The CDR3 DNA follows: TGTGCCAGCAGCTTTCTGGCGGGGCGGGGAGGCTCCTACAATGAGCAGTTCTTC. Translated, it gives CASSFLAGRGGSYNEQFF. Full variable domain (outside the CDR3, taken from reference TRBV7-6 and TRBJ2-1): GAGVSQSPRYKVTKRGQDVALRCDPISGHVSLYWYRQALGQGPEFLTYFNYEAQQDKSGLPNDRFSAERPEGSISTLTIQRTEQRDSAMYRCASSFLAGRGGSYNEQFFGPGTRLTVL.

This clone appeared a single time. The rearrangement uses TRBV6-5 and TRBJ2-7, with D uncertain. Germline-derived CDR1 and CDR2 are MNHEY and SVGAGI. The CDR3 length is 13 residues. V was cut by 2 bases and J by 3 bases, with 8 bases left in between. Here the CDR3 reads CASSYEAFYEQYF. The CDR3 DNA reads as TGTGCCAGCAGTTACGAGGCTTTCTACGAGCAGTACTTC.

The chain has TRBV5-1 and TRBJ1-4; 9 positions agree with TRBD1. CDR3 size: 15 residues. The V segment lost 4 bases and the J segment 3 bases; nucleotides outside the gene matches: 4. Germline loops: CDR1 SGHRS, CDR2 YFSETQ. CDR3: CASSTGQGPNEKLFF. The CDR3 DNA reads TGCGCCAGCAGCACAGGACAGGGGCCTAATGAAAAACTGTTTTTT.

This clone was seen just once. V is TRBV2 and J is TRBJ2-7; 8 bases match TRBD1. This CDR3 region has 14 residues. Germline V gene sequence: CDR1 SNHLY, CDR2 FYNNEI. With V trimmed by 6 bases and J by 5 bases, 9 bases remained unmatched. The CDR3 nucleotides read TGTGCCAGCAGGACCGGGACAGGCTTCCACGAGCAGTACTTC. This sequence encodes CASRTGTGFHEQYF.

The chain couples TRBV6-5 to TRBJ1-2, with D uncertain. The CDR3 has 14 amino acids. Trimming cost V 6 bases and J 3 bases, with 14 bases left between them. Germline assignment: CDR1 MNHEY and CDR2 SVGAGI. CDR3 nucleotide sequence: TGTGCCAGCAGCGAGCCGGACGAGGACTATGGCTACACCTTC. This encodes CASSEPDEDYGYTF.

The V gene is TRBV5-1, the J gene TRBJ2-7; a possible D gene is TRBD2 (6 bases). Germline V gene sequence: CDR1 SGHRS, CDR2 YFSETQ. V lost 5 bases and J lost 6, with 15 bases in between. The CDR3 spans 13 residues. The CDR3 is CASRPPVGGEQYF. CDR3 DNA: TGCGCCAGCAGGCCCCCGGTCGGGGGCGAGCAGTACTTC.

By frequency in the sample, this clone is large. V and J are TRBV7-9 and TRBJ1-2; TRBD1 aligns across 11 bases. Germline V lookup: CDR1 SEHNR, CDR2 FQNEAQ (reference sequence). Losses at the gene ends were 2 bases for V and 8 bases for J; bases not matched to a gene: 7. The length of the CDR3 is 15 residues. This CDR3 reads CASSLRDRGYEGYTF. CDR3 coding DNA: TGTGCCAGCAGCTTAAGGGACAGGGGGTACGAGGGCTACACCTTC. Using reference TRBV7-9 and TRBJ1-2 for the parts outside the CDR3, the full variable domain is DTGVSQNPRHKITKRGQNVTFRCDPISEHNRLYWYRQTLGQGPEFLTYFQNEAQLEKSRLLSDRFSAERPKGSFSTLEIQRTEQGDSAMYLCASSLRDRGYEGYTFGSGTRLTVV.

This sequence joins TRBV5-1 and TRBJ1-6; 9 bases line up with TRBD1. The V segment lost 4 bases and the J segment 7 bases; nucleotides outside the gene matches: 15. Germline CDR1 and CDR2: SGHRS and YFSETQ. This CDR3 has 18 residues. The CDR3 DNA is TGCGCCAGCAGCCTTATAGTTACAGGGGGCGCGGGGAATTCACCCCTCCACTTT. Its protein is CASSLIVTGGAGNSPLHF.

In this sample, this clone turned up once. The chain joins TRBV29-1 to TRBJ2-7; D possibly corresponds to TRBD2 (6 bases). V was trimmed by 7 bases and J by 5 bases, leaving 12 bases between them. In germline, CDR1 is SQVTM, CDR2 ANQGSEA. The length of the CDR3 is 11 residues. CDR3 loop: CSGTSGDEQYF. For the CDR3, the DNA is TGCAGCGGTACATCGGGGGACGAGCAGTACTTC.

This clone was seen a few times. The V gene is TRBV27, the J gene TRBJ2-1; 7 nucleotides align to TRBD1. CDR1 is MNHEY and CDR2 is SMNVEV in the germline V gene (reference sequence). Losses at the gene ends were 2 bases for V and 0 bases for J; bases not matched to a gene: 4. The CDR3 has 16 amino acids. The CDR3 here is CASSLRGRASYNEQFF. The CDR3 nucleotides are TGTGCCAGCAGTTTAAGGGGGCGGGCCTCCTACAATGAGCAGTTCTTC.

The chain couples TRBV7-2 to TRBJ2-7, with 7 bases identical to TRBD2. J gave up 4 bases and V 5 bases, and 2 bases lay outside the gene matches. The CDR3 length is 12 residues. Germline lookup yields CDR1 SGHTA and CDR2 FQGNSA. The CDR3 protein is CASSGRGYEQYF. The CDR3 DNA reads TGTGCCAGCAGCGGGCGGGGGTACGAGCAGTACTTC.

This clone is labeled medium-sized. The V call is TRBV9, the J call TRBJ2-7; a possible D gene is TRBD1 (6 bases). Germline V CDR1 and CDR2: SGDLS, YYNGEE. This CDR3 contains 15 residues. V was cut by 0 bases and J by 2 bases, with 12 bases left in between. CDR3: CASSVEGTPPYEQYF. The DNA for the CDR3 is TGTGCCAGCAGCGTAGAAGGGACACCGCCCTACGAGCAGTACTTC.

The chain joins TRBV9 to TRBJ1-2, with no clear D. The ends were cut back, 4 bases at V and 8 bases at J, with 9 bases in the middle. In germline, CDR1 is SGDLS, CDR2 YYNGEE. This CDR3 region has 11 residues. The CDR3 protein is CASSHPEGYTF. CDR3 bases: TGTGCCAGCAGCCATCCGGAGGGCTACACCTTC.

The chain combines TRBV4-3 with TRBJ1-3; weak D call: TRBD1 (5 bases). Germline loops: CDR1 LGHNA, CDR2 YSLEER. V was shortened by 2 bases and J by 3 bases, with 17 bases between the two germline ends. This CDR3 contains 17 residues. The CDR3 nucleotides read TGCGCCAGCAGCCAAAAGGTGGGAGGGGCTTATGGAAACACCATATATTTT. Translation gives CASSQKVGGAYGNTIYF.

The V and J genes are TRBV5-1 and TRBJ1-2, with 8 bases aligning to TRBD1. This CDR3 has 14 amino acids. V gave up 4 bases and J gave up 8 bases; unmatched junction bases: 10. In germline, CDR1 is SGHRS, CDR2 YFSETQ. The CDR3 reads CASSIGQGLGGYTF. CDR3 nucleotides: TGCGCCAGCAGCATCGGACAGGGCTTGGGGGGCTACACCTTC.

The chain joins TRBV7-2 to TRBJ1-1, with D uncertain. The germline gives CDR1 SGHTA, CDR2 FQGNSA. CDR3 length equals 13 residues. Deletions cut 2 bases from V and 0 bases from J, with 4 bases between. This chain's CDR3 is CASSLRLNTEAFF. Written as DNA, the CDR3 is TGTGCCAGCAGCTTACGATTGAACACTGAAGCTTTCTTT.

CDR3 residues: CASSYGRQPSSYEQYF. CDR3 DNA: TGTGCCAGCAGTTACGGGAGACAGCCGAGCTCCTACGAGCAGTACTTC. This chain uses TRBV6-5 with TRBJ2-7; possibly TRBD1 or TRBD2 for D (5 bases each). The germline V and J ends were trimmed by 2 bases and 0 bases, with 14 bases remaining between them. Germline loops: CDR1 MNHEY, CDR2 SVGAGI. The CDR3 has 16 amino acids.